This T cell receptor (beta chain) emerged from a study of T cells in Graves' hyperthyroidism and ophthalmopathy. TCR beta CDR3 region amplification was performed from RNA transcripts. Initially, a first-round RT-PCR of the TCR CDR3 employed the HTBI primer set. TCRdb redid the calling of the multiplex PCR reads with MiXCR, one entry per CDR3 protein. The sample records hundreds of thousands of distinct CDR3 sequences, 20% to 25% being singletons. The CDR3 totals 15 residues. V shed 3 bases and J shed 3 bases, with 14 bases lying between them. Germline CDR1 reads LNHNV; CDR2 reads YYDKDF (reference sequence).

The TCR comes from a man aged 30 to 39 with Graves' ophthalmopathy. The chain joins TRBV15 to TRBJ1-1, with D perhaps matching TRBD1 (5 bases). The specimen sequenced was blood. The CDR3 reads CATSRGLTDYTEAFF. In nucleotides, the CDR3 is TGTGCCACCAGCAGGGGGTTGACAGATTACACTGAAGCTTTCTTT.